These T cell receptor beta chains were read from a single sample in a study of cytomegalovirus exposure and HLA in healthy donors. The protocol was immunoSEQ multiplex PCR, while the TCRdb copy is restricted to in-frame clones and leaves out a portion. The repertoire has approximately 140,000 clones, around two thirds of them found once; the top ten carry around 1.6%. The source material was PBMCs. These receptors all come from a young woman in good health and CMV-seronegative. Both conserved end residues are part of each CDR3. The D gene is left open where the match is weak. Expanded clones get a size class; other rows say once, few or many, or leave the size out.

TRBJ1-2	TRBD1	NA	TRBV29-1	CSVDGWDRGNGYTF	TGCAGCGTTGACGGTTGGGACAGGGGGAATGGCTACACCTTC
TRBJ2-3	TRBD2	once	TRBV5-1	CASSFGGGRGTDTQYF	TGCGCCAGCAGCTTCGGGGGGGGGCGAGGTACAGATACGCAGTATTTT
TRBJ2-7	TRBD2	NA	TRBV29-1	CSVGTSGTYEQYF	TGCAGCGTTGGGACTAGCGGGACCTACGAGCAGTACTTC
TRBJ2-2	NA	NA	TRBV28	CASSFYGGERELFF	TGTGCCAGCAGTTTTTACGGTGGAGAGAGGGAGCTGTTTTTT
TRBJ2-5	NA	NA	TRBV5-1	CASSLAPLETQYF	TGCGCCAGCAGCCTGGCCCCCTTAGAGACCCAGTACTTC
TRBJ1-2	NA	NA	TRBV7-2	CASSLYGGDYGYTF	TGTGCCAGCAGCTTATACGGGGGTGACTATGGCTACACCTTC
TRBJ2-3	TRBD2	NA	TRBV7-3	CASSFSGLVTDTQYF	TGTGCCAGCAGCTTTTCTGGACTAGTCACAGATACGCAGTATTTT
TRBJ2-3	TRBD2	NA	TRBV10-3	CAIGGTSGRNTDTQYF	TGTGCCATCGGGGGGACTAGCGGGAGGAACACAGATACGCAGTATTTT
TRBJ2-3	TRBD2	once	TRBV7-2	CASSLGLAGSQDTQYF	TGTGCCAGCAGCTTAGGACTAGCGGGGTCGCAAGATACGCAGTATTTT
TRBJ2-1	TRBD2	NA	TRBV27	CASTKAGTSGRNEQFF	TGTGCCAGCACCAAAGCCGGGACTAGCGGGAGGAATGAGCAGTTCTTC
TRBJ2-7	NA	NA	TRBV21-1	CASNSPGQGHEQYF	TGTGCCAGCAACTCACCGGGACAGGGACACGAGCAGTACTTC
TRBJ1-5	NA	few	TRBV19	CASSIQANSNQPQHF	TGTGCCAGTAGTATCCAAGCGAATAGCAATCAGCCCCAGCATTTT
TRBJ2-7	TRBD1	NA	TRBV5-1	CASSLGTGGGEQYF	TGCGCCAGCAGCTTGGGGACAGGGGGCGGCGAGCAGTACTTC